This T cell receptor beta chain is drawn from a study of blood T cell repertoires in COVID-19. Across the whole study: Donors in the United States, Italy and Spain gave samples during acute or convalescent COVID-19. Nucleic acid was either cDNA or gDNA, and it came from T cells, B-cell-depleted T cells, or PBMCs.

Source study methods: It was from reference gene primer amplification that nucleated cell counts were estimated. The assay was immunoSEQ multiplex PCR, and TCRdb's table has in-frame clones only and misses some. V and J calls plus clone size are reproduced from that table; the DNA served to infer D and trimming. Among under 200,000 clones, under 90% were seen once, and the ten largest hold 2% to 2.5%. Germline lookup yields CDR1 SGDLS and CDR2 YYNGEE. The CDR3 consists of 15 residues. V was pared by 1 base and J by 5 bases, with 6 bases of the junction left unmatched. The clonotype comes from a woman of 80 years or more with acute or convalescent COVID-19. The chain joins TRBV9 to TRBJ2-5; 9 bases align to TRBD2. Sequencing was done on a sample of peripheral blood. CDR3 nucleotide sequence: TGTGCCAGCAGCGTATTAGCGGGAGTTGGGGAGACCCAGTACTTC. Encoded protein: CASSVLAGVGETQYF.